The T cell receptor (beta chain) under discussion was sequenced for a study of early T cells in non-severe SARS-CoV-2 infection. Looking at the study overall: Chains were unpaired, as sequencing was done on bulk RNA from unsorted whole blood. General study results and limits: Missing private and CD4 specificities, VDJdb matching favored anti-spike CD8 responses.

Each cDNA molecule carried a unique molecular identifier. Via MiXCR, TCRdb re-called the 5' RACE reads, giving one row per CDR3 protein. The sample has 35,000 to 40,000 distinct CDR3 sequences, roughly 4.5% seen once. This clonotype was recorded many times. The antigen is unknown. Germline CDR1 and CDR2: LGHDT and YNNKEL (reference sequence). This CDR3 region has 13 residues. Trimming took 0 bases from V and 9 from J, leaving 11 bases between them. V and J are TRBV3-1 and TRBJ1-2; no reliable D call. The material sequenced was whole blood. This TCR was sampled from an adult who was a healthcare worker with PCR-confirmed SARS-CoV-2 infection or an uninfected control (not recorded which). The CDR3 nucleotides are TGTGCCAGCAGCCAAGAGGGGAGGTATCGCTACACCTTC. Its protein is CASSQEGRYRYTF.